This T cell receptor (beta chain) was recovered during a study of blood T cell repertoires in COVID-19. Study-wide context: COVID-19 samples, acute and convalescent, were from the United States, Italy and Spain. Sources were T cells, B-cell-depleted T cells, or PBMCs; the material itself was cDNA or gDNA.

How the authors handled the data: Estimation of nucleated cell counts relied on the amplification of reference gene primers. The method was immunoSEQ multiplex PCR; TCRdb's version includes in-frame clones alone and lacks a portion of them. The V and J calls and clone size were taken over from that table, and D and trimming were inferred from the DNA. The repertoire holds about 260,000 clones, with 87% as singletons. The count of this clone is one. The germline V gene has CDR1 MNHEY and CDR2 SVGAGI. Trimming pared 6 bases from V and 6 bases from J, leaving 12 bases between. The CDR3 sequence is 12 residues long.

Sequencing used peripheral blood. The receptor comes from a woman in her forties or fifties who had recovered from COVID-19. This chain uses TRBV6-5 with TRBJ2-7; a weak D match, TRBD2 (5 bases). CDR3 amino acids: CASRTPGGEQYF. The DNA of the CDR3 is TGTGCCAGCAGGACCCCCGGAGGCGAGCAGTACTTC.